This entry concerns a single T cell receptor (beta chain). The specificity of this receptor is unknown. The input lacks base qualities; no much larger clone sits a single base away. Library method: the immunoSEQ multiplex PCR assay. Entries here come from immuneACCESS through TCRdb and include only in-frame sequences with V and J called. Some clones fail to appear in such tables; in the studies checked, an unresolved V gene covers under half of the shortfall, and the cause of the remainder is unknown. A total of 50,000 to 65,000 clones appear in this sample, approximately 90% of them only once. The top ten clones comprise roughly 0.9% of the sample. V gives up 0 bases and J gives up 0 bases, and the segment between their germline ends measures 8 bases. The CDR3 goes from the cysteine to the phenylalanine over 16 residues. The only DNA kept is the CDR3, 48 bases in frame from the first base. CDR1 and CDR2 are drawn from the germline V gene (reference sequence): MNHEY, SMNVEV.

The data are from a study of control samples from healthy donors and cancer patients (dated by TCRdb to about 2020). The sequenced sample was PBMCs. This TCR was recovered from a man aged 25-45 years with colorectal cancer. The chain uses TRBV27 and TRBJ2-2; the D gene identity is not certain. The DNA is as follows: TGTGCCAGCAGTTTATCTAAGTACGCGAACACCGGGGAGCTGTTTTTT. This encodes CASSLSKYANTGELFF.